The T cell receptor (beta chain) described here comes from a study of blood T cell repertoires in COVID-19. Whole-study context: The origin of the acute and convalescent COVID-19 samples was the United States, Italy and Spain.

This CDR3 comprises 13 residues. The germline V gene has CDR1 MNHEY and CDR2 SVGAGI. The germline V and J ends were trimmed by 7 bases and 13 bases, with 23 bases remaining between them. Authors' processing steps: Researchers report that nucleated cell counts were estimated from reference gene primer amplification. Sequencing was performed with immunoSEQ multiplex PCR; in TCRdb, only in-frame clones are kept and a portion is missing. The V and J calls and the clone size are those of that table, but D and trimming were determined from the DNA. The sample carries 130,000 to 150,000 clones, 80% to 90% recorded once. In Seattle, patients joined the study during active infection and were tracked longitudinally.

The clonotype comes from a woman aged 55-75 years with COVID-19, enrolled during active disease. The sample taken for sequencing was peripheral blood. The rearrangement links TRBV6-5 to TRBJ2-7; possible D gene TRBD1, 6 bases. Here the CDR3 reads CASTDPDRQNLYF. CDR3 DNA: TGTGCCAGCACCGATCCCGACAGGCAGAACCTTTACTTC.